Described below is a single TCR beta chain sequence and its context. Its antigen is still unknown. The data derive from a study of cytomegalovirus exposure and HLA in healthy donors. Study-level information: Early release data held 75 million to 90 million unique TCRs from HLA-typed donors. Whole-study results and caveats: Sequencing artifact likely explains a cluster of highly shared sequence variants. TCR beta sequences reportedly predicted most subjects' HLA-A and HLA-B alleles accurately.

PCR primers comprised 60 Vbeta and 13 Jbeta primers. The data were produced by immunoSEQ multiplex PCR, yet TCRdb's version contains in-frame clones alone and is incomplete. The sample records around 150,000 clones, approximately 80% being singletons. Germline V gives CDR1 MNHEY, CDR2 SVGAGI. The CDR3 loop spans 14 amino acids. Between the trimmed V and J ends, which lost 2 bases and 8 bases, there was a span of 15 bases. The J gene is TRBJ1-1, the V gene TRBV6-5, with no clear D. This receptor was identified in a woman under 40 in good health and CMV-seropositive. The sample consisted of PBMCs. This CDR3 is CASSYHMSIGEAFF. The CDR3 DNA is TGTGCCAGCAGTTACCACATGTCGATCGGGGAAGCTTTCTTT.